These 28 T cell receptor beta chains were all obtained from the same sample, sequenced in a study of blood T cell repertoires in COVID-19. Clones were sequenced by immunoSEQ multiplex PCR, and TCRdb holds only the in-frame ones, with some missing. The repertoire includes roughly 110,000 clones, less than 80% of them detected once, and 6.2% sits in the top ten. The sample was peripheral blood. The receptors come from a man aged 80 or over with COVID-19, enrolled during active disease.

This clone turned up a few times. The rearrangement uses TRBV6-5 and TRBJ1-1; D perhaps matches TRBD1 (6 bases). Trimming pared 6 bases from V and 10 bases from J, leaving 12 bases between. This CDR3 has 11 residues. Germline CDR1 MNHEY, CDR2 SVGAGI. CDR3 DNA: TGTGCCAGCAGAGGGGGAGCTTCAGCTTTCTTT. It encodes CASRGGASAFF.

This clone was detected only a few times. The chain is built from TRBV28 and TRBJ1-5, with 7 positions matching TRBD1. Germline lookup yields CDR1 MDHEN and CDR2 SYDVKM. CDR3 length: 12 amino acids. V lost 8 bases and J lost 6; bases outside the gene matches: 4. This chain's CDR3 is CASSDRAQPQHF. The CDR3 DNA is TGTGCCAGCTCTGACAGGGCTCAGCCCCAGCATTTT.

This clone has a handful of counts. The V and J genes are TRBV7-2 and TRBJ1-1, with 9 positions matching TRBD1. There are 14 residues in the CDR3. In germline, CDR1 is SGHTA, CDR2 FQGNSA. V lost 1 base and J lost 5; bases outside the gene matches: 2. The CDR3 DNA is TGTGCCAGCAGCTTAGGTGGGACAGGGACTGAAGCTTTCTTT. Translated: CASSLGGTGTEAFF.

The rearrangement joins TRBV14 to TRBJ1-2; D uncertain. The V and J ends lost 3 bases and 4 bases respectively, with 9 bases between them. The CDR3 runs 13 residues. From germline, CDR1 is SGHDN and CDR2 FVKESK. Here the CDR3 reads CASSHGPSYGYTF. CDR3 sequence (DNA): TGTGCCAGCAGCCATGGGCCGAGCTATGGCTACACCTTC.

The chain uses TRBV9 and TRBJ2-7, with D possibly being TRBD2 (6 bases). The CDR3 loop spans 15 amino acids. With 4 bases removed from V and 2 bases from J, the gap between germline ends came to 16 bases. Germline V lookup: CDR1 SGDLS, CDR2 YYNGEE. In nucleotides, the CDR3 is TGTGCCAGCAGCCTCCGGGACTCCTCCACCTACGAGCAGTACTTC. Amino acids: CASSLRDSSTYEQYF.

This chain uses TRBV28 with TRBJ1-2; D is unresolved. This CDR3 comprises 17 residues. Trimming pared 5 bases from V and 0 bases from J, leaving 19 bases between. Per the germline V gene, CDR1 is MDHEN and CDR2 is SYDVKM. DNA of the CDR3: TGTGCCAGCAGTCCGCCCCCTTGGGAGGGATCTAACTATGGCTACACCTTC. Translation: CASSPPPWEGSNYGYTF.

The chain has TRBV5-1 and TRBJ2-1; unclear D gene. The CDR3 totals 14 residues. Germline lookup yields CDR1 SGHRS and CDR2 YFSETQ. Trimming stripped 0 bases from V and 6 bases from J, with 10 bases between. This CDR3 is CASSLVTNLNEQFF. The CDR3 DNA reads as TGCGCCAGCAGCTTGGTAACAAATCTCAATGAGCAGTTCTTC.

This clone appeared a few times. The V gene is TRBV29-1, the J gene TRBJ2-2; TRBD2 agrees at 7 bases. Per the germline V gene, CDR1 is SQVTM and CDR2 is ANQGSEA. The CDR3 is made up of 14 amino acids. V lost 5 bases, J lost 7 bases, and 10 bases stayed unmatched. CDR3 nucleotide sequence: TGCAGCGTTCATGCGGGAGCAGGAAGCGGGGAGCTGTTTTTT. Translated: CSVHAGAGSGELFF.

The rearrangement links TRBV11-2 to TRBJ1-2; 8 bases are a match to TRBD1. This CDR3 has 14 amino acids. The V and J ends lost 5 bases and 5 bases, in that order; junction bases with no gene match: 7. Germline lookup yields CDR1 SGHAT and CDR2 FQNNGV. The CDR3: CASSPGQGGYGYTF. In DNA, the CDR3 is TGTGCCAGCAGCCCAGGACAGGGAGGTTATGGCTACACCTTC.

The J gene is TRBJ2-5, the V gene TRBV28, with a possible D match to TRBD1 (6 bases). The germline V and J ends were trimmed by 3 bases and 5 bases, with 10 bases remaining between them. The CDR3 length is 13 residues. Germline V gene sequence: CDR1 MDHEN, CDR2 SYDVKM. Here the CDR3 reads CASSFQGTETQYF. The CDR3 DNA reads as TGTGCCAGCAGTTTCCAGGGGACGGAGACCCAGTACTTC. The variable domain in full, with the rest retrieved from reference TRBV28 and TRBJ2-5, is DVKVTQSSRYLVKRTGEKVFLECVQDMDHENMFWYRQDPGLGLRLIYFSYDVKMKEKGDIPEGYSVSREKKERFSLILESASTNQTSMYLCASSFQGTETQYFGPGTRLLVL.

This clone was counted only a few times. The rearrangement uses TRBV13 and TRBJ1-3, with D tentatively TRBD1 (5 bases). From germline, CDR1 is PRHDT and CDR2 FYEKMQ (reference sequence). The V end was cut by 6 bases, the J end by 8 bases, with 8 bases between. The CDR3 covers 11 residues. CDR3 coding DNA: TGTGCCAGCAGACAGGTAGACACCATATATTTT. This gives the protein CASRQVDTIYF.

This clone came up a few times. The chain recombines TRBV5-3 with TRBJ1-4; no clear D gene. TRBV5-3 is placed among ORFs of uncertain function. CDR3 length: 8 amino acids. This chain's CDR3 is CGDEKLFF. The CDR3 DNA reads TGTGGAGATGAAAAACTGTTTTTT.

The J gene is TRBJ1-2, the V gene TRBV5-1; TRBD1 matches at 12 bases. The CDR3 runs 16 residues. V trimming: 1 base; J trimming: 6 bases; junction bases outside the gene matches: 7. The germline CDR1 and CDR2 sequences are SGHRS and YFSETQ. CDR3 coding DNA: TGCGCCAGCAGCTTGCCGACAGGGACAGGGGGCAATGGCTACACCTTC. Its protein product is CASSLPTGTGGNGYTF.

The chain carries TRBV18 and TRBJ2-1, with 15 bases matching TRBD2. The CDR3 extends over 19 amino acids. Germline V gene lookup returns CDR1 KGHSH and CDR2 LQKENI. V gave up 6 bases and J gave up 7 bases; unmatched junction bases: 16. The CDR3 loop is CASSPNSGTSGRRVNEQFF. The CDR3, as DNA: TGTGCCAGCTCGCCTAACTCCGGGACTAGCGGGAGGCGGGTGAATGAGCAGTTCTTC.

The chain employs TRBV5-6 and TRBJ2-5; 9 bases agree with TRBD1. After removal of 0 bases from V and 9 bases from J, the junction contained 9 bases not matched to a gene. The CDR3 is made up of 15 amino acids. Germline CDR1 is SGHDT and CDR2 is YYEEEE. DNA of the CDR3: TGTGCCAGCAGCTTGGGTACAGGGGGCCCTTCGTCCCAGTACTTC. Amino acid sequence: CASSLGTGGPSSQYF.

This chain uses TRBV30 with TRBJ2-7, with D tentatively TRBD2 (6 bases). Trimming cost V 2 bases and J 0 bases, with 14 bases left between them. CDR3 length equals 15 residues. Per germline, CDR1 GTSNPN and CDR2 SVGIG (reference sequence). CDR3 region: CAWSWGGIGSYEQYF. In DNA, the CDR3 is TGTGCCTGGAGTTGGGGCGGGATAGGCTCCTACGAGCAGTACTTC.

The gene calls are TRBV10-3 and TRBJ1-1; tentatively, D is TRBD1 (6 bases). The CDR3 sequence is 13 residues long. Germline CDR1 is ENHRY and CDR2 is SYGVKD. With 8 bases removed from V and 3 bases from J, the gap between germline ends came to 13 bases. CDR3 DNA: TGTGCCATCCAAGGGGGTCCGGACACTGAAGCTTTCTTT. This translates into CAIQGGPDTEAFF.

The rearrangement links TRBV4-3 to TRBJ1-5; D not certain. The ends were cut back, 1 base at V and 6 bases at J, with 13 bases in the middle. Germline V gene sequence: CDR1 LGHNA, CDR2 YSLEER. This CDR3 is 15 amino acids long. This CDR3 is CASSQGGTGGQPQHF. For the CDR3, the DNA is TGCGCCAGCAGCCAAGGAGGCACCGGCGGTCAGCCCCAGCATTTT.

This clone came up once. The gene calls are TRBV4-1 and TRBJ1-1, with D perhaps TRBD1 (6 bases). Germline loops: CDR1 MGHRA, CDR2 YSYEKL. Between the trimmed V and J ends, which lost 0 bases and 5 bases, there was a span of 10 bases. CDR3 length equals 14 residues. CDR3 protein: CASSQERGGTEAFF. In nucleotides, the CDR3 is TGCGCCAGCAGCCAAGAGAGGGGGGGAACTGAAGCTTTCTTT.

The J gene is TRBJ2-6, the V gene TRBV28; the D gene is possibly TRBD1 (5 bases). This CDR3 is built from 18 residues. Germline CDR1 reads MDHEN; CDR2 reads SYDVKM. V gave up 6 bases and J gave up 0 bases, with 18 bases separating them. This CDR3 reads CASRGFRGQSSGANVLTF. Here the CDR3 DNA reads TGTGCCAGCAGAGGGTTTAGGGGCCAGAGCTCTGGGGCCAACGTCCTGACTTTC.

This clone was seen many times. The chain couples TRBV19 to TRBJ1-2, with a tentative D call TRBD1 (5 bases). The CDR3 covers 15 residues. CDR1 and CDR2 (germline): LNHDA, SQIVND (reference sequence). V was clipped by 9 bases and J by 4 bases, with 21 bases between them. The CDR3 here is CASQGGNSIFYGYTF. CDR3 DNA sequence: TGTGCCAGCCAGGGCGGCAATTCCATTTTCTATGGCTACACCTTC.

The genes are TRBV7-9 and TRBJ1-3; D may be TRBD1 (5 bases). The CDR3 spans 15 residues. CDR1 and CDR2 (germline): SEHNR, FQNEAQ (reference sequence). V lost 3 bases and J 3 bases, leaving 12 bases between the germline ends. CDR3 loop: CASSFTGRNGNTIYF. The CDR3 nucleotides are TGTGCCAGCAGCTTTACAGGCAGAAATGGAAACACCATATATTTT.

This rearrangement joins TRBV10-3 to TRBJ2-2, with 16 bases aligning to TRBD2. Germline assignment: CDR1 ENHRY and CDR2 SYGVKD. V shed 6 bases and J 0 bases; nucleotides not matched to a gene: 7. The CDR3 length is 19 residues. This chain's CDR3 is CAIRAGLAGGRANTGELFF. CDR3 coding DNA: TGTGCCATCAGGGCGGGACTAGCGGGAGGGCGTGCGAACACCGGGGAGCTGTTTTTT.

The J gene is TRBJ2-2, the V gene TRBV19; a possible D gene is TRBD2 (5 bases). V was cut by 6 bases and J by 7 bases, with 21 bases left in between. CDR1 LNHDA and CDR2 SQIVND come from the germline V gene (reference sequence). This CDR3 is 16 amino acids long. The CDR3 loop is CASSPYRGSVSGELFF. The CDR3 nucleotides read TGTGCCAGTAGCCCCTATAGAGGGAGTGTAAGCGGGGAGCTGTTTTTT.

V usage is TRBV11-1 and J usage is TRBJ1-2, with D possibly TRBD1 on 6 matching bases. The CDR3 extends over 14 amino acids. CDR1 is SGHAT, CDR2 FQDESV, per germline (reference sequence). Trimming took off 4 bases at V and 4 bases at J, with 13 bases between the two ends. As DNA, the CDR3 is TGTGCCAGCAGCTCCCGCGGGGGCAGCTATGGCTACACCTTC. Its translation: CASSSRGGSYGYTF.

The rearrangement links TRBV28 to TRBJ1-6; the D gene is possibly TRBD1 (5 bases). The CDR3 is 14 residues long. Germline V gene data show CDR1 as MDHEN and CDR2 as SYDVKM. Trimming left V 7 bases short and J 11 bases short, with 18 bases between. The CDR3: CASKTVGDTPPLHF. The CDR3 nucleotides are TGTGCCAGCAAGACAGTGGGTGATACGCCACCCCTCCACTTT.

V gene TRBV7-2 combines with J gene TRBJ2-1; 7 nucleotides agree with TRBD2. V was clipped by 9 bases and J by 7 bases; unmatched bases: 15. Germline V CDR1 and CDR2: SGHTA, FQGNSA. The CDR3 contains 15 residues. DNA for the CDR3: TGTGCCAGTACTCCGGGGGGATTGAGGGGTAATGAGCAGTTCTTC. Protein product: CASTPGGLRGNEQFF.

V usage is TRBV6-1 and J usage is TRBJ2-7; tentatively, D is TRBD2 (6 bases). Trimming left V 1 base short and J 8 bases short, with 15 bases between. Germline assignment: CDR1 MNHNS and CDR2 SASEGT. The CDR3 is 14 amino acids. This chain's CDR3 is CASSEGGAAGKQYF. CDR3 sequence (DNA): TGTGCCAGCAGTGAAGGAGGGGCTGCGGGAAAGCAGTACTTC.